The 4 T cell receptor beta chains below were found in one sample sequenced in a study of blood T cell repertoires in COVID-19. Repertoires were generated with immunoSEQ multiplex PCR, while TCRdb's copy carries only in-frame clones and drops some. The table records some 330,000 clones, around nine tenths of them present only once. The material sequenced was peripheral blood. The source is a woman aged 45-65 years with active or convalescent COVID-19.

This sequence joins TRBV10-3 and TRBJ1-5; no reliable D call. The CDR3 sequence is 16 residues long. Looked up from germline, CDR1 is ENHRY and CDR2 is SYGVKD. V gave up 0 bases and J gave up 5 bases, with 14 bases separating them. The DNA for the CDR3 is TGTGCCATCAGTGAGTCGCCCCCCCACTTGGATCAGCCCCAGCATTTT. This gives the protein CAISESPPHLDQPQHF.

Turning to this clone: Other DNA sequences of this sample code for an identical CDR3. The chain couples TRBV12-3 or TRBV12-4 to TRBJ1-2; 8 positions agree with TRBD1. The CDR3 is 13 residues long. J gave up 7 bases and V 6 bases, and 7 bases lay outside the gene matches. CDR3 in DNA: TGTGCCAGCAGCCTGGACAGGGTGGGTGGCTACACCTTC. Translating gives CASSLDRVGGYTF.

The rearrangement joins TRBV6-2 or TRBV6-3 to TRBJ2-7, with TRBD2 as a possible D gene (5 bases). With 4 bases removed from V and 1 base from J, the gap between germline ends came to 17 bases. The CDR3 covers 16 residues. Germline V gene sequence: CDR1 MNHEY, CDR2 SVGEGT. The CDR3 nucleotides read TGTGCCAGCAGTTTCGACTTAATAACGGGATCCTACGAGCAGTACTTC. Encoded protein: CASSFDLITGSYEQYF.

The V call is TRBV30, the J call TRBJ1-3; 12 positions agree with TRBD1. CDR3 length equals 15 residues. The V segment lost 0 bases and the J segment 6 bases; nucleotides outside the gene matches: 3. Germline V lookup: CDR1 GTSNPN, CDR2 SVGIG (reference sequence). In DNA form, the CDR3 reads TGTGCCTGGAGTGTGGGGACAGGGGGCTTAAACACCATATATTTT. It is translated as CAWSVGTGGLNTIYF.